Shown below are 10 T cell receptor beta chains from a single sample sequenced in a study of cytomegalovirus exposure and HLA in healthy donors. Primers for the PCR totalled 60 Vbeta and 13 Jbeta. Generated by immunoSEQ multiplex PCR, the TCRdb table keeps only in-frame clones and is missing some. The data include some 200,000 clones; the top ten clones carry approximately 0.74%. Input material: PBMCs. The receptors shown here come from a boy aged 5-17 years in good health and CMV-seronegative.

The J gene is TRBJ2-5, the V gene TRBV7-9; 7 nucleotides line up with TRBD1. CDR3 size: 12 residues. The germline V gene has CDR1 SEHNR and CDR2 FQNEAQ (reference sequence). The J segment lost 7 bases and the V segment lost 3 bases, leaving 2 bases of the junction unmatched. The chain's CDR3 is CASSFSGGTQYF. The CDR3 DNA follows: TGTGCCAGCAGCTTTTCAGGGGGGACCCAGTACTTC.

This chain joins TRBV11-2 and TRBJ2-7; TRBD2 matches 13 bases. The CDR3 length is 15 residues. Losses at the gene ends were 5 bases for V and 4 bases for J; bases not matched to a gene: 5. Germline V gives CDR1 SGHAT, CDR2 FQNNGV. CDR3 sequence reads: CASSLGLAGTYEQYF. DNA for the CDR3: TGTGCCAGCAGCCTGGGACTAGCGGGGACTTACGAGCAGTACTTC.

The chain joins TRBV7-6 to TRBJ1-6; tentative D call: TRBD1 (5 bases). This CDR3 comprises 16 residues. V lost 2 bases, J lost 3 bases, and 11 bases lay in between. Germline-derived CDR1 and CDR2 are SGHVS and FNYEAQ. The DNA of the CDR3 is TGTGCCAGCAGCTTACAGGGAGGAGGCTATAATTCACCCCTCCACTTT. This encodes CASSLQGGGYNSPLHF. Supplemented by reference TRBV7-6 and TRBJ1-6, the full variable domain reads GAGVSQSPRYKVTKRGQDVALRCDPISGHVSLYWYRQALGQGPEFLTYFNYEAQQDKSGLPNDRFSAERPEGSISTLTIQRTEQRDSAMYRCASSLQGGGYNSPLHFGNGTRLTVT.

V and J are TRBV6-1 and TRBJ1-1; 9 nucleotides line up with TRBD1. The CDR3 is made up of 15 amino acids. J lost 4 bases, V lost 6 bases, and 9 bases had no gene match. CDR1 MNHNS and CDR2 SASEGT come from the germline V gene. The CDR3 DNA reads TGTGCCAGCAGCGCCGGGACAGGGTATCGCACTGAAGCTTTCTTT. It codes for CASSAGTGYRTEAFF.

This chain joins TRBV19 and TRBJ1-1, with 10 nucleotides matching TRBD1. CDR1 LNHDA and CDR2 SQIVND come from the germline V gene (reference sequence). V shed 4 bases, J shed 3 bases, and the junction held 5 bases outside the gene matches. CDR3 size: 15 residues. The CDR3 DNA reads TGTGCCAGTAGTAGGGACAGGGGATCCCACACTGAAGCTTTCTTT. Translation gives CASSRDRGSHTEAFF.

CDR3 amino acids: CASSLGQKISYEQYF. In DNA, the CDR3 is TGTGCCAGCAGCCTCGGACAGAAGATCTCCTACGAGCAGTACTTC. The chain joins TRBV5-6 to TRBJ2-7, with TRBD1 as a possible D gene (6 bases). The CDR3 loop spans 15 amino acids. CDR1 is SGHDT, CDR2 YYEEEE, per germline. The ends were cut back, 4 bases at V and 0 bases at J, with 14 bases in the middle.

On this clone: The junction shows a germline mismatch at one end, possibly a read error. The same CDR3 also results from other DNA sequences found in this sample. The chain combines TRBV7-6 with TRBJ1-1, with a weak D call TRBD1 (5 bases). Germline V lookup: CDR1 SGHVS, CDR2 FNYEAQ. The CDR3 has 15 amino acids. The CDR3 DNA follows: TGTGCCAGCAGCTTAAACCAGGGTGTTACGACTGAGGCTTTCTTT. Translation: CASSLNQGVTTEAFF.

This chain joins TRBV6-6 and TRBJ2-3, with TRBD2 matching 7 bases. Germline trimming cut 6 bases from V and 0 bases from J; bases unmatched to any gene: 9. The CDR3 is made up of 16 amino acids. Germline CDR1 and CDR2: MNHNY and SVGAGI (reference sequence). CDR3 region: CASRYPGGTSTDTQYF. Written as DNA, the CDR3 is TGTGCCAGCAGGTACCCGGGGGGAACTAGCACAGATACGCAGTATTTT.

V and J are TRBV25-1 and TRBJ1-6, with a weak D call TRBD1 (5 bases). This CDR3 is built from 15 residues. CDR1 and CDR2 from the germline V gene are MGHDK and SYGVNS. V was cut by 3 bases and J by 6 bases, with 12 bases left in between. CDR3 coding DNA: TGTGCCAGCAGTGATTTAGGGGTTTCTAATTCACCCCTCCACTTT. Protein product: CASSDLGVSNSPLHF.

J is TRBJ2-7 and V is TRBV18, with 11 bases identical to TRBD2. With 6 bases clipped from V and 5 bases from J, the junction kept 6 bases outside the gene matches. This CDR3 region has 14 residues. Germline V lookup: CDR1 KGHSH, CDR2 LQKENI. The CDR3, as DNA: TGTGCCAGCTCGCCTAGCGGGGGGAGCGACGAGCAGTACTTC. Encoded protein: CASSPSGGSDEQYF.